These 14 T cell receptor beta chains were sequenced from one sample in a study of CD8 T cells in ankylosing spondylitis (dated by TCRdb to the late 2010s). What the research found in general, with its limitations: Blood from ankylosing spondylitis patients appeared to be characterized by a TCR beta motif made up of several highly homologous amino acid variants.

These TCRs are of unknown antigen specificity. Libraries were made using 5' RACE. TCRdb names Illumina HiSeq 2500 as the instrument used. TCRdb cleaned the public reads at Q25 with fastp, built clones with MiXCR and kept in-frame beta chains. Every entry covers one CDR3 protein and lists the most common genes and DNA from its rows. This sample holds some 800,000 distinct CDR3 sequences; approximately 12% were observed only once. Of the sample, roughly 0.51% is held by the ten largest clones. The sequenced sample consisted of blood, either unsorted or a sorted T cell fraction (not recorded which). These receptors were obtained from a male donor with ankylosing spondylitis.

This clonotype occurred many times. This chain links TRBV15 with TRBJ2-7; D might be TRBD1 (6 bases). There are 14 residues in the CDR3. V lost 1 base and J 3 bases, leaving 10 bases between the germline ends. Germline CDR1 is LNHNV and CDR2 is YYDKDF (reference sequence). In DNA, the CDR3 is TGTGCCACCAGCAGAGCTCGACAGGACTACGAGCAGTACTTC. Its protein product is CATSRARQDYEQYF.

This clonotype was counted a few times. The rearrangement uses TRBV7-9 and TRBJ2-1, with D perhaps TRBD2 (6 bases). CDR1 SEHNR and CDR2 FQNEAQ come from the germline V gene (reference sequence). V gave up 0 bases and J gave up 15 bases, with 15 bases separating them. The CDR3 is 13 amino acids. The CDR3 region is CASSLAGGAKGFF. CDR3 nucleotide sequence: TGTGCCAGCAGCTTAGCGGGCGGGGCCAAAGGGTTCTTC.

This clonotype was seen more than once but under ten times. This chain uses TRBV24-1 with TRBJ1-5, with 7 bases aligning to TRBD1. CDR1 and CDR2 (germline): KGHDR, SFDVKD. Trimming cost V 4 bases and J 6 bases; bases outside gene matches: 8. The CDR3 extends over 15 amino acids. The CDR3 region has the DNA TGTGCCACCAGTGAGGCCGGGACAGTACGTCAGCCCCAGCATTTT. Translation gives CATSEAGTVRQPQHF.

This clonotype showed up many times. The V gene is TRBV6-6, the J gene TRBJ2-7; D gene unclear. This CDR3 has 13 residues. Per germline, CDR1 MNHNY and CDR2 SVGAGI (reference sequence). Trimming took 5 bases from V and 2 from J, leaving 10 bases between them. The DNA for the CDR3 is TGTGCCAGCAGTCCTGGGGTAACCTACGAGCAGTACTTC. Translating it yields CASSPGVTYEQYF.

This clonotype was detected ten times or more. V gene TRBV18 combines with J gene TRBJ2-7, with D hard to call. V was pared by 2 bases and J by 0 bases, with 11 bases between. This CDR3 comprises 15 residues. The germline V gene encodes CDR1 KGHSH and CDR2 LQKENI. Written as DNA, the CDR3 is TGTGCCAGCTCACCAGGTATTTCAGCCTCCTACGAGCAGTACTTC. It specifies CASSPGISASYEQYF. Using reference TRBV18 and TRBJ2-7 for the parts outside the CDR3, the full variable domain is NAGVMQNPRHLVRRRGQEARLRCSPMKGHSHVYWYRQLPEEGLKFMVYLQKENIIDESGMPKERFSAEFPKEGPSILRIQQVVRGDSAAYFCASSPGISASYEQYFGPGTRLTVT.

This clonotype was seen many times. This rearrangement joins TRBV29-1 to TRBJ2-1; D unclear. The CDR3 is 14 residues long. Trimming removed 1 base from V and 5 bases from J, with 12 bases in between. The germline CDR1 and CDR2 sequences are SQVTM and ANQGSEA. The CDR3 DNA sequence: TGCAGCGTTGAAGGGAGCAGCGCTGACAATGAGCAGTTCTTC. Protein sequence: CSVEGSSADNEQFF.

The chain couples TRBV18 to TRBJ1-1, with TRBD1 identical over 10 bases. CDR3 length: 13 residues. Trimming cost V 4 bases and J 10 bases; bases outside gene matches: 6. CDR1 and CDR2 from the germline V gene are KGHSH and LQKENI. CDR3 sequence: CASSQDRGPAAFF. CDR3 in DNA: TGTGCCAGCTCACAAGACAGGGGGCCTGCAGCTTTCTTT.

This clonotype was seen a few times. This rearrangement joins TRBV4-1 to TRBJ1-2, with D hard to call. Germline CDR1 reads MGHRA; CDR2 reads YSYEKL. V shed 0 bases and J shed 5 bases, with 10 bases lying between them. This CDR3 spans 14 amino acids. CDR3 amino acids: CASSQEEAGYGYTF. The CDR3 coding sequence is TGCGCCAGCAGCCAAGAGGAGGCGGGATATGGCTACACCTTC.

This clonotype was observed once. J is TRBJ2-3 and V is TRBV18; TRBD2 matches 12 bases. CDR3 length: 15 amino acids. V shed 5 bases and J 6 bases; nucleotides not matched to a gene: 6. The germline V gene has CDR1 KGHSH and CDR2 LQKENI. CDR3 sequence (DNA): TGTGCCAGCTCAGGGCGACTAGCGGGAGAGGATACGCAGTATTTT. Translation: CASSGRLAGEDTQYF.

The chain joins TRBV7-2 to TRBJ1-2; D ambiguous. The germline V gene encodes CDR1 SGHTA and CDR2 FQGNSA. The CDR3 sequence is 14 residues long. V was trimmed by 5 bases and J by 5 bases, leaving 15 bases between them. The CDR3 coding sequence is TGTGCCAGCAGCCGGACGGAGGAAAGTTATGGCTACACCTTC. Translated: CASSRTEESYGYTF.

The chain recombines TRBV7-2 with TRBJ1-4; no firm D call. This CDR3 contains 12 residues. Germline assignment: CDR1 SGHTA and CDR2 FQGNSA. With 2 bases removed from V and 6 bases from J, the gap between germline ends came to 4 bases. The CDR3 here is CASSLRHEKLFF. The CDR3 coding sequence is TGTGCCAGCAGCTTACGGCATGAAAAACTGTTTTTT.

The J gene is TRBJ1-1, the V gene TRBV20-1, with D uncertain. Trimming cost V 5 bases and J 1 base, with 14 bases left between them. The CDR3 consists of 14 residues. From germline, CDR1 is DFQATT and CDR2 SNEGSKA (reference sequence). The CDR3 sequence is CSASPVGRNTEAFF. The CDR3 DNA follows: TGCAGTGCTTCACCTGTCGGGAGGAACACTGAAGCTTTCTTT.

The gene calls are TRBV15 and TRBJ2-7; D perhaps matches TRBD1 (6 bases). This CDR3 has 15 residues. V shed 0 bases and J shed 2 bases, with 11 bases lying between them. Germline V gene data show CDR1 as LNHNV and CDR2 as YYDKDF (reference sequence). In nucleotides, the CDR3 is TGTGCCACCAGCAGAGATAATACAGGGCCCTACGAGCAGTACTTC. Encoded protein: CATSRDNTGPYEQYF.

The V and J genes are TRBV20-1 and TRBJ2-7; D not resolved. The CDR3 covers 14 residues. Germline CDR1 is DFQATT and CDR2 is SNEGSKA (reference sequence). Trimming pared 3 bases from V and 0 bases from J, leaving 12 bases between. The CDR3 DNA follows: TGCAGTGCTAGTACCGACTCCTACTCCTACGAGCAGTACTTC. The encoded protein is CSASTDSYSYEQYF.